The 23 T cell receptor beta chains listed next were all sequenced from one sample in a study of Tregs in tolerant kidney transplant recipients. Assay used: immunoSEQ multiplex PCR; TCRdb lists only in-frame clones, some missing. The sample lists about 110,000 clones, around 91% occurring once. The sequencing here drew on CD4+ T cells from blood, taken before the transplant. The receptors originated from a human donor who received a combined kidney and bone marrow transplant.

This clone was seen a single time. The CDR3 loop is CASSRLAGAGANVLTF. CDR3 nucleotides: TGTGCCAGCAGCCGACTAGCGGGTGCTGGGGCCAACGTCCTGACTTTC. The V gene is TRBV28, the J gene TRBJ2-6; 10 bases agree with TRBD2. The CDR3 totals 16 residues. CDR1 is MDHEN and CDR2 is SYDVKM in the germline V gene. The V and J ends lost 6 bases and 2 bases, in that order; junction bases with no gene match: 4.

J is TRBJ1-4 and V is TRBV7-6; D might be TRBD1 (6 bases). The CDR3 runs 15 residues. Per germline, CDR1 SGHVS and CDR2 FNYEAQ. Trimming stripped 6 bases from V and 8 bases from J, with 19 bases between. In DNA form, the CDR3 reads TGTGCCAGCAGTCGACAACAGGGAGCTGGGGAAAAACTGTTTTTT. The encoded protein is CASSRQQGAGEKLFF. Using reference TRBV7-6 and TRBJ1-4 for the parts outside the CDR3, the full variable domain is GAGVSQSPRYKVTKRGQDVALRCDPISGHVSLYWYRQALGQGPEFLTYFNYEAQQDKSGLPNDRFSAERPEGSISTLTIQRTEQRDSAMYRCASSRQQGAGEKLFFGSGTQLSVL.

This chain uses TRBV5-1 with TRBJ2-3; 12 bases align to TRBD2. There are 16 residues in the CDR3. Losses at the gene ends were 3 bases for V and 1 base for J; bases not matched to a gene: 3. The V gene's germline CDR1 is SGHRS and CDR2 YFSETQ. The CDR3 region has the DNA TGCGCCAGCAGCTCAAGACTAGCGGGGGGCACAGATACGCAGTATTTT. It is translated as CASSSRLAGGTDTQYF.

The rearrangement joins TRBV5-1 to TRBJ1-1; D call uncertain. The length of the CDR3 is 14 residues. V was pared by 5 bases and J by 10 bases, with 21 bases between. The germline V gene has CDR1 SGHRS and CDR2 YFSETQ. For the CDR3, the DNA is TGCGCCAGCAGTTCGACCGGGTTTCTAGGTTTAGCTTTCTTT. This encodes CASSSTGFLGLAFF.

The V and J genes are TRBV5-1 and TRBJ2-5; TRBD1 aligns across 9 bases. This CDR3 has 15 residues. Germline CDR1 is SGHRS and CDR2 is YFSETQ. Unmatched junction bases numbered 4, after V lost 4 bases and J lost 0 bases. CDR3 amino acids: CASSPGTGNQETQYF. The CDR3 coding sequence is TGCGCCAGCAGCCCCGGGACAGGGAACCAAGAGACCCAGTACTTC.

This clone was observed once. The genes are TRBV9 and TRBJ2-7; 7 nucleotides match TRBD1. The germline V gene encodes CDR1 SGDLS and CDR2 YYNGEE. The CDR3 is made up of 13 amino acids. V lost 3 bases to trimming and J lost 6 bases; unmatched junction nucleotides: 6. CDR3 sequence reads: CASSEGAQREQYF. The CDR3 region has the DNA TGTGCCAGCAGCGAGGGGGCCCAACGCGAGCAGTACTTC.

The rearrangement joins TRBV5-6 to TRBJ2-4; D possibly corresponds to TRBD1 (5 bases). The CDR3 totals 15 residues. Trimming pared 0 bases from V and 0 bases from J, leaving 7 bases between. Per germline, CDR1 SGHDT and CDR2 YYEEEE. For the CDR3, the DNA is TGTGCCAGCAGCTTGGTGGGGCTAGCCAAAAACATTCAGTACTTC. It yields the protein CASSLVGLAKNIQYF.

The V gene is TRBV4-1, the J gene TRBJ1-6; 8 nucleotides align to TRBD1. This CDR3 has 15 amino acids. V shed 4 bases and J 7 bases; nucleotides not matched to a gene: 6. The germline V gene encodes CDR1 MGHRA and CDR2 YSYEKL. In DNA form, the CDR3 reads TGCGCCAGCAGCCTTCCTGACAGGGGAAATTCACCCCTCCACTTT. It translates to CASSLPDRGNSPLHF.

The V gene is TRBV19, the J gene TRBJ2-7; 7 nucleotides align to TRBD2. J gave up 2 bases and V 3 bases, and 7 bases lay outside the gene matches. In germline, CDR1 is LNHDA, CDR2 SQIVND (reference sequence). The CDR3 runs 15 residues. The CDR3 DNA reads TGTGCCAGTAGTATCGTCGCGGGAGTGGCCTACGAGCAGTACTTC. Protein sequence: CASSIVAGVAYEQYF. The whole variable domain, remainder taken from reference TRBV19 and TRBJ2-7, is DGGITQSPKYLFRKEGQNVTLSCEQNLNHDAMYWYRQDPGQGLRLIYYSQIVNDFQKGDIAEGYSVSREKKESFPLTVTSAQKNPTAFYLCASSIVAGVAYEQYFGPGTRLTVT.

Details on this clone: In the same sample, other DNA sequences code for this CDR3. V gene TRBV5-1 combines with J gene TRBJ2-1, with D unresolved. V was clipped by 2 bases and J by 0 bases, with 6 bases between them. CDR1 is SGHRS and CDR2 is YFSETQ in the germline V gene. The CDR3 has 14 residues. The CDR3 sequence is CASSFTSSYNEQFF. The CDR3 DNA reads as TGCGCCAGCAGCTTTACCAGCTCCTACAATGAGCAGTTCTTC.

The CDR3 loop is CASSVQETQYF. The DNA of the CDR3 is TGTGCCAGCAGCGTCCAAGAGACCCAGTACTTC. This chain uses TRBV6-5 with TRBJ2-5; D unclear. Looked up from germline, CDR1 is MNHEY and CDR2 is SVGAGI. This CDR3 has 11 amino acids. Deletions cut 6 bases from V and 1 base from J, with 3 bases between.

Here the CDR3 DNA reads TGTGCCAGTATAGGGACTAGCGGGAGACCTAACACCGGGGAGCTGTTTTTT. Translating it yields CASIGTSGRPNTGELFF. The chain recombines TRBV19 with TRBJ2-2; 14 nucleotides align to TRBD2. CDR1 is LNHDA and CDR2 is SQIVND in the germline V gene (reference sequence). The junction had 6 bases not matched to a gene; V was cut back by 7 bases and J by 2 bases. CDR3 length: 17 residues.

The chain has TRBV12-5 and TRBJ1-1, with D possibly matching TRBD1 (5 bases). V shed 2 bases and J shed 4 bases, with 11 bases lying between them. CDR1 is LGHNT, CDR2 FRNRAP, per germline. The CDR3 sequence is 14 residues long. The CDR3 nucleotides read TGTGCTAGTGGTTTGAGCAGGGCGGTCACTGAAGCTTTCTTT. It specifies CASGLSRAVTEAFF.

J is TRBJ1-5 and V is TRBV12-1; the D segment call TRBD1 is taken from the table without a DNA check. TRBV12-1 is classified as a pseudogene. The CDR3 runs to 16 residues. The CDR3 bases are TGTGCCAGAGCTAGGGCAGGGGGTAAGTTGCACCAGCCCCAGCATTTT. As protein: CARARAGGKLHQPQHF.

This rearrangement joins TRBV11-3 to TRBJ2-1; TRBD1 matches 7 bases. This CDR3 has 15 residues. The V gene's germline CDR1 is SGHNT and CDR2 YENEEA. The trim removed 4 bases at V and 8 bases at J, leaving 11 bases unmatched. CDR3 nucleotides: TGTGCCAGCAGCTCCTCCGGGACAGTCAGTGATGAGCAGTTCTTC. As protein: CASSSSGTVSDEQFF.

The chain is built from TRBV6-4 and TRBJ1-5, with no clear D. This CDR3 is 13 amino acids long. CDR1 is MRHNA, CDR2 SNTAGT, per germline. V lost 4 bases and J lost 4, with 8 bases in between. The CDR3 is CASSVSVNQPQHF. The CDR3 nucleotides are TGTGCCAGCAGTGTTTCAGTAAATCAGCCCCAGCATTTT.

The chain links TRBV27 to TRBJ2-7; D is unresolved. This CDR3 has 15 amino acids. Germline CDR1 MNHEY, CDR2 SMNVEV (reference sequence). Deletions cut 6 bases from V and 4 bases from J, with 19 bases between. The CDR3 loop reads CASSTSWATRYEQYF. The CDR3 DNA follows: TGTGCCAGCAGCACCTCTTGGGCTACCCGATACGAGCAGTACTTC.

This clone came up a few times. The V and J genes are TRBV5-1 and TRBJ2-7; TRBD1 matches 10 bases. The V segment lost 2 bases and the J segment 7 bases; nucleotides outside the gene matches: 6. CDR3 length: 14 amino acids. Looked up from germline, CDR1 is SGHRS and CDR2 is YFSETQ. The CDR3 here is CASSFWGQGREQYF. The CDR3 DNA is TGCGCCAGCAGCTTCTGGGGACAGGGGAGGGAGCAGTACTTC.

This clone was detected once. This rearrangement joins TRBV30 to TRBJ1-1, with 8 nucleotides matching TRBD1. This CDR3 contains 22 residues. Germline assignment: CDR1 GTSNPN and CDR2 SVGIG (reference sequence). The V and J ends lost 0 bases and 5 bases, in that order; junction bases with no gene match: 29. This chain's CDR3 is CAWSVRKWTGHTWTPEGTEAFF. The CDR3 nucleotides read TGTGCCTGGAGTGTACGTAAGTGGACAGGGCACACTTGGACCCCAGAGGGGACTGAAGCTTTCTTT.

The gene calls are TRBV10-3 and TRBJ1-2, with a possible D match to TRBD1 (5 bases). The CDR3 covers 16 residues. Trimming stripped 6 bases from V and 2 bases from J, with 19 bases between. Looked up from germline, CDR1 is ENHRY and CDR2 is SYGVKD. In DNA form, the CDR3 reads TGTGCCATCAGCACGGGGGACCTCATTCTAAACTATGGCTACACCTTC. It codes for CAISTGDLILNYGYTF.

The J gene is TRBJ1-1, the V gene TRBV29-1; TRBD1 agrees at 10 bases. Germline CDR1 SQVTM, CDR2 ANQGSEA. V trimming: 6 bases; J trimming: 4 bases; junction bases outside the gene matches: 5. CDR3 length: 13 amino acids. The CDR3: CSVAGQGTTEAFF. CDR3 in DNA: TGCAGCGTCGCGGGACAGGGGACCACTGAAGCTTTCTTT.

The V and J genes are TRBV6-1 and TRBJ1-1, with D perhaps matching TRBD1 (6 bases). V dropped 3 bases and J dropped 4 bases, with 12 bases sitting between them. Germline V gene lookup returns CDR1 MNHNS and CDR2 SASEGT. The CDR3 totals 14 residues. CDR3 amino acids: CASSDNSRGTEAFF. The CDR3, as DNA: TGTGCCAGCAGTGATAATAGCAGGGGCACTGAAGCTTTCTTT.

On this clone: The same CDR3 can be traced to other DNA sequences in this sample. The CDR3 bases are TGCGCCAGCAGCTCGAGCTACGAGCAGTACTTC. Translated: CASSSSYEQYF. The chain carries TRBV5-1 and TRBJ2-7; D is uncertain. Per the germline V gene, CDR1 is SGHRS and CDR2 is YFSETQ. CDR3 size: 11 residues. V was clipped by 3 bases and J by 3 bases, with 4 bases between them. Based on the CDR3 plus reference TRBV5-1 and TRBJ2-7, the full variable domain is KAGVTQTPRYLIKTRGQQVTLSCSPISGHRSVSWYQQTPGQGLQFLFEYFSETQRNKGNFPGRFSGRQFSNSRSEMNVSTLELGDSALYLCASSSSYEQYFGPGTRLTVT.